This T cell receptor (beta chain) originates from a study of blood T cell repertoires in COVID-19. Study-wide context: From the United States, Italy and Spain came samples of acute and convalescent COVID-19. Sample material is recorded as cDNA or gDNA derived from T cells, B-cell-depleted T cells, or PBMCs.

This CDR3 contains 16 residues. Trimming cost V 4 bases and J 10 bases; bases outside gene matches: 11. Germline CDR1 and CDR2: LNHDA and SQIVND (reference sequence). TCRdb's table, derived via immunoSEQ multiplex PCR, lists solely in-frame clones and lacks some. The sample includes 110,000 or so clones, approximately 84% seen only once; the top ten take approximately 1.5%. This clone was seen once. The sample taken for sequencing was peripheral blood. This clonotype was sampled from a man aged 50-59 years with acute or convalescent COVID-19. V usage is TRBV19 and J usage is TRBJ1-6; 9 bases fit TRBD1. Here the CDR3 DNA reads TGTGCCAGTAGTAACGGACAGGGGCTCTATGGATCACCCCTCCACTTT. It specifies CASSNGQGLYGSPLHF.